Listed below are T cell receptor beta chains from one sample, sequenced in a study of T-cell memory formation after mild COVID-19. MiXCR, applied by TCRdb to the 5' RACE reads, yields one record per CDR3 protein. The sample lists approximately 400,000 distinct CDR3 sequences, less than 25% seen once, with roughly 8.9% in the top ten. The sequencing sample was made of PBMCs or a T cell subset sorted from them (not recorded which). Source of these receptors: an adult woman who had mild COVID-19 (a few samples of this study predate the infection). Cell type and time point are not known. Both conserved end residues are part of each CDR3. Each record gives: J gene, V gene, D gene, clone size, CDR3 protein, CDR3 DNA. D genes are given only for firm matches. Clone size, where shown, is once, few, many, or a class for clones that have expanded.

j_gene: TRBJ2-1
v_gene: TRBV3-1
d_gene: .
abundance: .
CDR3aa: CASSHRGSALNEQFF
CDR3nt: TGTGCCAGCAGCCACCGAGGGTCAGCCCTCAATGAGCAGTTCTTC

j_gene: TRBJ1-1
v_gene: TRBV19
d_gene: .
abundance: many
CDR3aa: CASSTPIDSVNTEAFF
CDR3nt: TGTGCCAGTAGTACCCCTATCGACAGCGTGAACACTGAAGCTTTCTTT

j_gene: TRBJ2-7
v_gene: TRBV5-1
d_gene: TRBD2
abundance: .
CDR3aa: CASRGGGGAYEQYF
CDR3nt: TGCGCCAGCAGAGGAGGCGGGGGTGCCTACGAGCAGTACTTC

j_gene: TRBJ1-1
v_gene: TRBV3-1
d_gene: .
abundance: .
CDR3aa: CASSQLQGSEAFF
CDR3nt: TGTGCCAGCAGCCAACTTCAGGGGTCTGAAGCTTTCTTT

j_gene: TRBJ2-1
v_gene: TRBV7-6
d_gene: TRBD2
abundance: .
CDR3aa: CASTLLSGGNEQFF
CDR3nt: TGTGCCAGCACTTTATTGAGCGGGGGAAATGAGCAGTTCTTC

j_gene: TRBJ1-1
v_gene: TRBV6-1
d_gene: TRBD1
abundance: few
CDR3aa: CASSEGDRDTEAFF
CDR3nt: TGTGCCAGCAGTGAAGGGGACAGAGACACTGAAGCTTTCTTT

j_gene: TRBJ1-5
v_gene: TRBV7-9
d_gene: .
abundance: .
CDR3aa: CARSGLGNQPQHF
CDR3nt: TGTGCCCGCAGCGGGCTTGGGAATCAGCCCCAGCATTTT

j_gene: TRBJ2-2
v_gene: TRBV7-2
d_gene: .
abundance: .
CDR3aa: CASSSTYNTGELFF
CDR3nt: TGTGCCAGCAGCTCAACCTATAACACCGGGGAGCTGTTTTTT

j_gene: TRBJ1-1
v_gene: TRBV28
d_gene: .
abundance: .
CDR3aa: CASSSPPSEGTEAFF
CDR3nt: TGTGCCAGCAGTTCCCCCCCCTCTGAAGGGACTGAAGCTTTCTTT

j_gene: TRBJ1-3
v_gene: TRBV7-2
d_gene: .
abundance: .
CDR3aa: CASSSSASGNTIYF
CDR3nt: TGTGCCAGCAGCTCAAGCGCCTCTGGAAACACCATATATTTT

j_gene: TRBJ1-4
v_gene: TRBV7-9
d_gene: .
abundance: many
CDR3aa: CASSHWTAATNEKLFF
CDR3nt: TGTGCCAGCAGTCACTGGACAGCCGCAACTAATGAAAAACTGTTTTTT

j_gene: TRBJ1-4
v_gene: TRBV2
d_gene: .
abundance: .
CDR3aa: CASVTDNEKLFF
CDR3nt: TGTGCCAGCGTGACAGATAATGAAAAACTGTTTTTT

j_gene: TRBJ1-1
v_gene: TRBV7-9
d_gene: TRBD1
abundance: few
CDR3aa: CASRPRDRVNTEAFF
CDR3nt: TGTGCCAGCAGACCTAGGGACAGGGTGAACACTGAAGCTTTCTTT

j_gene: TRBJ2-7
v_gene: TRBV5-1
d_gene: TRBD1
abundance: few
CDR3aa: CASSLIQGQSFYEQYF
CDR3nt: TGCGCCAGCAGCTTGATACAGGGGCAGTCTTTTTACGAGCAGTACTTC

j_gene: TRBJ2-7
v_gene: TRBV9
d_gene: .
abundance: .
CDR3aa: CASSRTPLGDPGYEQYF
CDR3nt: TGTGCCAGCAGTCGTACACCATTGGGAGACCCAGGCTACGAGCAGTACTTC

j_gene: TRBJ2-1
v_gene: TRBV12-3/TRBV12-4
d_gene: TRBD1
abundance: .
CDR3aa: CASSPLRQGLDNEQFF
CDR3nt: TGTGCCAGCAGTCCCCTCAGACAGGGGCTCGACAATGAGCAGTTCTTC

j_gene: TRBJ2-3
v_gene: TRBV27
d_gene: .
abundance: few
CDR3aa: CASSFRDSTYTDTQYF
CDR3nt: TGTGCCAGCAGTTTCCGGGATTCAACTTACACAGATACGCAGTATTTT

j_gene: TRBJ2-3
v_gene: TRBV3-1
d_gene: .
abundance: .
CDR3aa: CASTLSYTDTQYF
CDR3nt: TGTGCCAGCACTCTGAGTTACACAGATACGCAGTATTTT

j_gene: TRBJ2-1
v_gene: TRBV5-1
d_gene: .
abundance: few
CDR3aa: CASRTTPGTSYNEQFF
CDR3nt: TGCGCCAGCAGAACGACCCCAGGGACCTCCTACAATGAGCAGTTCTTC

j_gene: TRBJ2-7
v_gene: TRBV5-1
d_gene: TRBD1
abundance: many
CDR3aa: CASSLADRAAEQYF
CDR3nt: TGCGCCAGCAGCTTGGCCGACAGGGCAGCCGAGCAGTACTTC

j_gene: TRBJ1-1
v_gene: TRBV7-2
d_gene: .
abundance: once
CDR3aa: CASSPERAVNTEAFF
CDR3nt: TGTGCCAGCAGCCCCGAGCGGGCGGTGAACACTGAAGCTTTCTTT

j_gene: TRBJ2-5
v_gene: TRBV3-1
d_gene: TRBD2
abundance: .
CDR3aa: CASSQVTGGPGETQYF
CDR3nt: TGTGCCAGCAGCCAAGTCACGGGGGGGCCTGGGGAGACCCAGTACTTC

j_gene: TRBJ2-7
v_gene: TRBV5-1
d_gene: TRBD1
abundance: few
CDR3aa: CASSPGGQGLDEQYF
CDR3nt: TGCGCCAGCAGCCCAGGAGGACAGGGTCTTGACGAGCAGTACTTC

j_gene: TRBJ2-7
v_gene: TRBV4-1
d_gene: .
abundance: few
CDR3aa: CASSPTVGRPSNEQYF
CDR3nt: TGCGCCAGCAGCCCTACGGTGGGGCGGCCCTCGAACGAGCAGTACTTC

j_gene: TRBJ1-4
v_gene: TRBV21-1
d_gene: .
abundance: .
CDR3aa: CASISSGFNEKLFF
CDR3nt: TGTGCCAGCATTAGTTCAGGGTTTAATGAAAAACTGTTTTTT

j_gene: TRBJ1-4
v_gene: TRBV4-1
d_gene: TRBD1
abundance: few
CDR3aa: CASSQGGTGGGGTNEKLFF
CDR3nt: TGCGCCAGCAGCCAAGGTGGGACAGGGGGCGGTGGAACTAATGAAAAACTGTTTTTT

j_gene: TRBJ1-1
v_gene: TRBV6-6
d_gene: .
abundance: .
CDR3aa: CASSSVRNTEAFF
CDR3nt: TGTGCCAGCAGTTCGGTAAGGAACACTGAAGCTTTCTTT

j_gene: TRBJ1-1
v_gene: TRBV5-1
d_gene: TRBD1
abundance: .
CDR3aa: CASSLDPPGQVNENTEAFF
CDR3nt: TGCGCCAGCAGCTTGGACCCACCTGGACAGGTCAACGAGAACACTGAAGCTTTCTTT

j_gene: TRBJ1-2
v_gene: TRBV7-9
d_gene: .
abundance: .
CDR3aa: CASSLTQAAANYGYTF
CDR3nt: TGTGCCAGCAGCTTAACCCAGGCAGCTGCTAACTATGGCTACACCTTC

j_gene: TRBJ1-1
v_gene: TRBV15
d_gene: TRBD1
abundance: few
CDR3aa: CATSRDLGTGNTEAFF
CDR3nt: TGTGCCACCAGCAGAGATTTGGGGACAGGGAACACTGAAGCTTTCTTT

j_gene: TRBJ2-3
v_gene: TRBV29-1
d_gene: .
abundance: once
CDR3aa: CSVTGTNTDTQYF
CDR3nt: TGCAGCGTTACCGGGACCAACACAGATACGCAGTATTTT

j_gene: TRBJ2-6
v_gene: TRBV5-1
d_gene: .
abundance: .
CDR3aa: CASSLHRSSGANVLTF
CDR3nt: TGCGCCAGCAGCTTGCACAGAAGCTCTGGGGCCAACGTCCTGACTTTC

j_gene: TRBJ2-3
v_gene: TRBV14
d_gene: TRBD2
abundance: .
CDR3aa: CASSPRLAGVTDTQYF
CDR3nt: TGTGCCAGCAGCCCCCGTCTAGCGGGGGTCACAGATACGCAGTATTTT

j_gene: TRBJ2-2
v_gene: TRBV12-3/TRBV12-4
d_gene: .
abundance: .
CDR3aa: CASTLRGQLRAGELFF
CDR3nt: TGTGCCAGCACCTTGCGGGGACAGTTAAGGGCCGGGGAGCTGTTTTTT

j_gene: TRBJ2-5
v_gene: TRBV7-3
d_gene: TRBD2
abundance: .
CDR3aa: CASSLSGGGQQETQYF
CDR3nt: TGTGCCAGCAGCTTATCGGGGGGAGGGCAACAAGAGACCCAGTACTTC

j_gene: TRBJ1-1
v_gene: TRBV27
d_gene: .
abundance: .
CDR3aa: CASSLFSRQTISEAFF
CDR3nt: TGTGCCAGCAGTTTATTTAGTCGACAGACTATCTCTGAAGCTTTCTTT

j_gene: TRBJ2-7
v_gene: TRBV20-1
d_gene: .
abundance: .
CDR3aa: CSALGRQGRYEQYF
CDR3nt: TGCAGTGCCCTTGGGCGGCAGGGGCGCTACGAGCAGTACTTC

j_gene: TRBJ2-5
v_gene: TRBV5-6
d_gene: .
abundance: .
CDR3aa: CASSPVSIQETQYF
CDR3nt: TGTGCCAGCAGCCCGGTATCGATTCAAGAGACCCAGTACTTC

j_gene: TRBJ2-3
v_gene: TRBV12-3/TRBV12-4
d_gene: .
abundance: .
CDR3aa: CASSRIGPHADTQYF
CDR3nt: TGTGCCAGCAGTCGCATTGGACCTCACGCAGATACGCAGTATTTT

j_gene: TRBJ1-1
v_gene: TRBV5-1
d_gene: TRBD1
abundance: few
CDR3aa: CASSWGQGWTEAFF
CDR3nt: TGCGCCAGCAGCTGGGGACAGGGATGGACTGAAGCTTTCTTT

j_gene: TRBJ2-7
v_gene: TRBV10-3
d_gene: TRBD1
abundance: .
CDR3aa: CAISDQFLMTGADF
CDR3nt: TGTGCCATCAGTGATCAGTTCCTCATGACAGGGGCCGACTTC

j_gene: TRBJ2-2
v_gene: TRBV10-3
d_gene: TRBD2
abundance: few
CDR3aa: CAITSTLAGGPGELFF
CDR3nt: TGTGCCATCACCTCAACCCTAGCGGGAGGTCCCGGGGAGCTGTTTTTT

j_gene: TRBJ1-5
v_gene: TRBV20-1
d_gene: .
abundance: .
CDR3aa: CSATGGTQPQHF
CDR3nt: TGCAGTGCTACTGGAGGGACCCAGCCCCAGCATTTT

j_gene: TRBJ2-1
v_gene: TRBV24-1
d_gene: .
abundance: few
CDR3aa: CATSDPRQGGSEQFF
CDR3nt: TGTGCCACCAGTGACCCACGACAGGGAGGAAGTGAGCAGTTCTTC

j_gene: TRBJ2-1
v_gene: TRBV5-1
d_gene: TRBD2
abundance: few
CDR3aa: CASSLDSLAGGRGDEQFF
CDR3nt: TGCGCCAGCAGCTTGGATTCGCTAGCGGGAGGGCGTGGGGATGAGCAGTTCTTC

j_gene: TRBJ1-4
v_gene: TRBV7-6
d_gene: .
abundance: .
CDR3aa: CASSFPREGTATNEKLFF
CDR3nt: TGTGCCAGCAGCTTTCCCCGAGAGGGGACTGCAACTAATGAAAAACTGTTTTTT

j_gene: TRBJ2-7
v_gene: TRBV5-1
d_gene: .
abundance: many
CDR3aa: CASSLAGPASDDEQYF
CDR3nt: TGCGCCAGCAGCTTGGCCGGCCCAGCGAGTGACGACGAGCAGTACTTC

j_gene: TRBJ2-2
v_gene: TRBV5-1
d_gene: TRBD1
abundance: .
CDR3aa: CASSPDRTTGELFF
CDR3nt: TGCGCCAGCAGTCCGGACAGGACGACCGGGGAGCTGTTTTTT

j_gene: TRBJ2-5
v_gene: TRBV10-3
d_gene: TRBD2
abundance: once
CDR3aa: CAISSSGGEETQYF
CDR3nt: TGTGCCATCAGCAGTAGCGGGGGAGAAGAGACCCAGTACTTC

j_gene: TRBJ2-1
v_gene: TRBV6-5
d_gene: TRBD2
abundance: .
CDR3aa: CASRTRLAGGPDRLREQFF
CDR3nt: TGTGCCAGCAGGACCCGACTAGCGGGAGGGCCCGATCGGTTACGTGAGCAGTTCTTC

j_gene: TRBJ1-1
v_gene: TRBV20-1
d_gene: .
abundance: few
CDR3aa: CSASNSNTEAFF
CDR3nt: TGCAGTGCTAGTAACAGTAACACTGAAGCTTTCTTT

j_gene: TRBJ2-1
v_gene: TRBV7-9
d_gene: TRBD2
abundance: .
CDR3aa: CASSRTTHPYGRAGHNEQFF
CDR3nt: TGTGCCAGCAGCCGTACTACTCATCCCTATGGGAGGGCCGGGCACAATGAGCAGTTCTTC

j_gene: TRBJ2-3
v_gene: TRBV7-2
d_gene: .
abundance: .
CDR3aa: CASSPGGAVDTQYF
CDR3nt: TGTGCCAGCAGCCCCGGTGGGGCGGTAGATACGCAGTATTTT